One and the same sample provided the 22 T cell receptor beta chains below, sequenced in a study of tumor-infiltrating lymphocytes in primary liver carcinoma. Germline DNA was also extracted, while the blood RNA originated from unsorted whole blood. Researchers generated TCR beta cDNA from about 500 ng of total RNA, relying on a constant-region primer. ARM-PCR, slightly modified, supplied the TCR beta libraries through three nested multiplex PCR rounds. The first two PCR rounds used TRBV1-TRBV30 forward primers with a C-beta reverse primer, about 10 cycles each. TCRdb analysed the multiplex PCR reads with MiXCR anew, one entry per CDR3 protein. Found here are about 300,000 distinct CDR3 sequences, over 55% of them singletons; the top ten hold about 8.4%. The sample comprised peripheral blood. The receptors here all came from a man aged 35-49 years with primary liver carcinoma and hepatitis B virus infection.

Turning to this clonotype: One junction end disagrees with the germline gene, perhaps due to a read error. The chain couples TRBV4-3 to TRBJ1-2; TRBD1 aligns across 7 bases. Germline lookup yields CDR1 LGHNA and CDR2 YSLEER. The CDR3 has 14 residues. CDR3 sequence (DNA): TGCGCCAGCAGCCAACAGCGGACAGGCTATGGCTGCACCTTC. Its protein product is CASSQQRTGYGCTF.

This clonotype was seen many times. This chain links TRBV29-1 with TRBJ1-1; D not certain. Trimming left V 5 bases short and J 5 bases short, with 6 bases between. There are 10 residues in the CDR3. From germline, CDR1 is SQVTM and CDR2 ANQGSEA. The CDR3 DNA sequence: TGCAGCGTTCGGGAGACTGAAGCTTTCTTT. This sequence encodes CSVRETEAFF.

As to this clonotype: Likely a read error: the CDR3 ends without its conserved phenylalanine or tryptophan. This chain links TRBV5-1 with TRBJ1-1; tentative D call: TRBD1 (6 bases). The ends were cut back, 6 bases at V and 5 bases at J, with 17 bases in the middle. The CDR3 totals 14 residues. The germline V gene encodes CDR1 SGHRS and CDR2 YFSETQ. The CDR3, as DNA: TGCGCCAGCACCTCCGGGACACCGAAGACTGAAGCTTTCCTT. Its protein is CASTSGTPKTEAFL.

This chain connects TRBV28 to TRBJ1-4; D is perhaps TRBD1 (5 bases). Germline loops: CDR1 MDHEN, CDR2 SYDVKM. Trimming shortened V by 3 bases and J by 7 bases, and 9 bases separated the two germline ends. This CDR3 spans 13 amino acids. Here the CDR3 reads CASSFGGCEKLFF. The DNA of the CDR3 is TGTGCCAGCAGTTTTGGGGGGTGTGAAAAACTGTTTTTT.

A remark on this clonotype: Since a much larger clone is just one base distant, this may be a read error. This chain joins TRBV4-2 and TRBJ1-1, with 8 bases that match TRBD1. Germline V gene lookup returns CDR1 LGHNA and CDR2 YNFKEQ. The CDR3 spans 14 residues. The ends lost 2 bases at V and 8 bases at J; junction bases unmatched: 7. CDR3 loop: CASSQYPGQGEAFF. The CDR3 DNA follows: TGTGCCAGCAGCCAATATCCAGGACAGGGCGAAGCTTTCTTT.

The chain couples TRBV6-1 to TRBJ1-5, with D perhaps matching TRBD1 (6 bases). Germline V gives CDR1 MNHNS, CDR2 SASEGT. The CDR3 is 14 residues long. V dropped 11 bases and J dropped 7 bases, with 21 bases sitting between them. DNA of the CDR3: TGTGCCTGCAACGATGAACAGGGTGGACAGCCCCAGCATTTT. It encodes CACNDEQGGQPQHF.

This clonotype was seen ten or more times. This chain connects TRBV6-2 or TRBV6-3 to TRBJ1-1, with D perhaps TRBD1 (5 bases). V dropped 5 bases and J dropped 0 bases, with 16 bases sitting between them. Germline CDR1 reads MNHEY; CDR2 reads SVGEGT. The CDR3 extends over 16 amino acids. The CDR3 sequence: CASSEGGALMNTEAFF. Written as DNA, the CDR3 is TGTGCCAGCAGTGAGGGCGGGGCGCTGATGAACACTGAAGCTTTCTTT.

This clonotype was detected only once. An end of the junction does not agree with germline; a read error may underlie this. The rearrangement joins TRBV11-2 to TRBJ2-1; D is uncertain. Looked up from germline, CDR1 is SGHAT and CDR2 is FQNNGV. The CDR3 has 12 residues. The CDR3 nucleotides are TGTGGCAGCAGCTTAGTTGGCTCCGTGGTTTTCTTC. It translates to CGSSLVGSVVFF.

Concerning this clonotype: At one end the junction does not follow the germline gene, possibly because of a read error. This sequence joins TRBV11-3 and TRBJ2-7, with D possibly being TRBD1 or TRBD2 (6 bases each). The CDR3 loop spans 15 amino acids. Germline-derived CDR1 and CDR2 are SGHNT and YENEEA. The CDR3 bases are TGCGCCAGGGCCCTAAATTCACGGGGGCAAGACGAGCAGTACTTC. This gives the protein CARALNSRGQDEQYF.

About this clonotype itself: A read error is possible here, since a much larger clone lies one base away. CDR3 DNA: TGTGCCAGCAGTTCGACTAGTTCCTACAAGCAGTACTTC. Residues: CASSSTSSYKQYF. The chain employs TRBV6-2 or TRBV6-3 and TRBJ2-7, with D perhaps TRBD2 (6 bases). Germline V lookup: CDR1 MNHEY, CDR2 SVGEGT. The CDR3 totals 13 residues.

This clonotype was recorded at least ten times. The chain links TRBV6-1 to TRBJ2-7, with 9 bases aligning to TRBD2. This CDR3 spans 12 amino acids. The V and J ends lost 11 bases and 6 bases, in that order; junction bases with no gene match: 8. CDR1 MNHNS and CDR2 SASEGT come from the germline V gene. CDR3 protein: CAVGLAGFEQYF. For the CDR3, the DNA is TGTGCCGTCGGGCTAGCGGGATTCGAGCAGTACTTC.

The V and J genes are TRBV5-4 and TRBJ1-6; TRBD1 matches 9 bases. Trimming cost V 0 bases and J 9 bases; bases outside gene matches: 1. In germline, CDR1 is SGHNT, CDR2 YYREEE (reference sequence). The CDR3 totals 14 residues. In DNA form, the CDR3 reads TGTGCCAGCAGCTTGGACAGGGGGCCTTCACCCCTCCACTTT. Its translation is CASSLDRGPSPLHF. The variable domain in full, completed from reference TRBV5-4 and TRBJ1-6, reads ETGVTQSPTHLIKTRGQQVTLRCSSQSGHNTVSWYQQALGQGPQFIFQYYREEENGRGNFPPRFSGLQFPNYSSELNVNALELDDSALYLCASSLDRGPSPLHFGNGTRLTVT.

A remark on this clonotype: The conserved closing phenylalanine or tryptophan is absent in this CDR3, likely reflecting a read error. The CDR3 coding sequence is TGTGCCAGCAGCTTAGCGGGTCAGCCCCAGCATTTA. It specifies CASSLAGQPQHL. The V gene is TRBV7-8, the J gene TRBJ1-5; D is undetermined. The V gene's germline CDR1 is SGHVS and CDR2 FQNEAQ. The V end was cut by 0 bases, the J end by 6 bases, with 3 bases between. The CDR3 loop spans 12 amino acids.

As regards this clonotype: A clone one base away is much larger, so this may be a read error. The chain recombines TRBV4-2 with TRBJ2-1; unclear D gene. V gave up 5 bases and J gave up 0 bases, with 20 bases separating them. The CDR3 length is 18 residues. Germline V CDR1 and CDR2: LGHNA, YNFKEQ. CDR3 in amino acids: CASSEVPGPNPSYNEQFF. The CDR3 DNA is TGTGCCAGCAGCGAGGTACCGGGTCCGAACCCCTCCTACAATGAGCAGTTCTTC.

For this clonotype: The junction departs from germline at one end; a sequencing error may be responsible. The CDR3 DNA follows: TGTGCCAACAGCTTAGATGGGGGATACAACAATGAGCAGTTCTTC. Residues: CANSLDGGYNNEQFF. This sequence joins TRBV11-2 and TRBJ2-1; perhaps D is TRBD1 or TRBD2 (5 bases each). The CDR3 is 15 amino acids. CDR1 is SGHAT, CDR2 FQNNGV, per germline.

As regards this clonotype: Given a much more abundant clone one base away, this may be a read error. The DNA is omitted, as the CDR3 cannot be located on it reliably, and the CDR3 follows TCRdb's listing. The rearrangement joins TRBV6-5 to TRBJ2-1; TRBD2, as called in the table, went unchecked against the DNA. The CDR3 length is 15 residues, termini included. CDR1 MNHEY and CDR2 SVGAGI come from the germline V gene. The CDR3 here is CASILAGLAGESEFF.

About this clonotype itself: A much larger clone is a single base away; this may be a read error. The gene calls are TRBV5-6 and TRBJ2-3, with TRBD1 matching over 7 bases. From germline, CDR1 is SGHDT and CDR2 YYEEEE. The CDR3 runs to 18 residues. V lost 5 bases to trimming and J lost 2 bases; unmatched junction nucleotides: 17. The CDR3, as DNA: TGTGCCAGCAGTGGATATACCAGGACAGGAGGCTCCACAGATACGCAGTATTTT. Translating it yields CASSGYTRTGGSTDTQYF. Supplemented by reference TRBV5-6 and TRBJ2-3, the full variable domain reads DAGVTQSPTHLIKTRGQQVTLRCSPKSGHDTVSWYQQALGQGPQFIFQYYEEEERQRGNFPDRFSGHQFPNYSSELNVNALLLGDSALYLCASSGYTRTGGSTDTQYFGPGTRLTVL.

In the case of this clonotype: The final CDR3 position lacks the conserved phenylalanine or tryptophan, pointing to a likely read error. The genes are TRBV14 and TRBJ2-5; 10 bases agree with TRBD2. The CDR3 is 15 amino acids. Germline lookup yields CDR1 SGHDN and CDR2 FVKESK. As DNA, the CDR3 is TGTGCCAGCAACCCGGGACTAGCGAGCCAAGAGATCCAGTACCTC. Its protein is CASNPGLASQEIQYL.

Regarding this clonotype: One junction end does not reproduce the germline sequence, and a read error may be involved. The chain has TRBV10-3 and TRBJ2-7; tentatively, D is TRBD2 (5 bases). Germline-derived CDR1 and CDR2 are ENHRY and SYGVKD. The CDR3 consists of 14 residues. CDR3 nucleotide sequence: TGTGCCATCAAAGGAATAGCGAACTCCTATGAGCAGTACTTC. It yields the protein CAIKGIANSYEQYF.

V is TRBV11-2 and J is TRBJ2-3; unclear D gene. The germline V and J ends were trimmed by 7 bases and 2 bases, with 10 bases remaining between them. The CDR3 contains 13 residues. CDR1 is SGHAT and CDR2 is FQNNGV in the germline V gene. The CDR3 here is CASNLGHTDTQYF. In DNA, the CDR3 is TGTGCCAGCAACCTTGGTCACACAGATACGCAGTATTTT.

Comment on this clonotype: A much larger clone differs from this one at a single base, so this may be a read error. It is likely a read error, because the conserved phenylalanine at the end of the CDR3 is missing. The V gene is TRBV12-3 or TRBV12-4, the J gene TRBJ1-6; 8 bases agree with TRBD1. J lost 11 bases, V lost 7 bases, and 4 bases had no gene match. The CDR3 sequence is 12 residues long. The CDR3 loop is CASTTGGTPLHS. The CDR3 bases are TGTGCCAGCACTACAGGGGGGACACCCCTCCACTCT.

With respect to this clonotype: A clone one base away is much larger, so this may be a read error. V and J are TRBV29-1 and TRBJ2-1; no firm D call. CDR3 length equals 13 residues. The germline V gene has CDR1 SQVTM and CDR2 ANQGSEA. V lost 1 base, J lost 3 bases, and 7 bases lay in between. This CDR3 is CSVEGRHYNEQFF. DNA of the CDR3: TGCAGCGTTGAAGGTCGGCACTACAATGAGCAGTTCTTC.